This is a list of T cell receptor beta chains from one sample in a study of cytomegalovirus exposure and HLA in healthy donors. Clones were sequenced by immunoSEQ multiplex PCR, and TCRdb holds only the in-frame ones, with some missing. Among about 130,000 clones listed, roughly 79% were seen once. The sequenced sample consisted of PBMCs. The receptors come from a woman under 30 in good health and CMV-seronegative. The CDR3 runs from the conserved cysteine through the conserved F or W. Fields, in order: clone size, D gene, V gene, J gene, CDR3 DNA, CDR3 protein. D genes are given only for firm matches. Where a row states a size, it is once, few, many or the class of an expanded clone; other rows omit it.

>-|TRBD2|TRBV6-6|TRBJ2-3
TGTGCCAGCAGTTACCAGCGGGAGGTTAAAGATACGCAGTATTTT
CASSYQREVKDTQYF
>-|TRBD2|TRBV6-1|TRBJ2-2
TGTGCCAGCAGTGGGAAAGGTAGCGGGATCTTCGTTAACACCGGGGAGCTGTTTTTT
CASSGKGSGIFVNTGELFF
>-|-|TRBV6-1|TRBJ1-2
TGTGCCAGCAGTTGGGGGGATAACTATGGCTACACCTTC
CASSWGDNYGYTF
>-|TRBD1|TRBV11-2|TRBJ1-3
TGTGCCAGCAGCCCGACAGGGGGTAATGGAAACACCATATATTTT
CASSPTGGNGNTIYF
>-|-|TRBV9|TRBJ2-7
TGTGCCAGCAGCGTGAGCGAGCAGTACTTC
CASSVSEQYF
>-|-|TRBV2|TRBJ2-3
TGTGCCAGCAGTTGGCGGCGGCTCGGGGATACGCAGTATTTT
CASSWRRLGDTQYF
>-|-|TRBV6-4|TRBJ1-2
TGTGCCAGCACCAACTTCATTGACCAGGACAGAGGGAAGTCTAACTATGGCTACACCTTC
CASTNFIDQDRGKSNYGYTF
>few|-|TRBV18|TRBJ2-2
TGTGCCAGCTCACTCTACGGGGGGAACACCGGGGAGCTGTTTTTT
CASSLYGGNTGELFF
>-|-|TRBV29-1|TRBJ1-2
TGCAGCGTTGAGGAGGGCAGTCATGGCTACACCTTC
CSVEEGSHGYTF
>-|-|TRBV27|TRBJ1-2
TGTGCCAGCAGCGTATCGGGTGCCTATGGCTACACCTTC
CASSVSGAYGYTF
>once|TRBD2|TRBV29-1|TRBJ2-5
TGCAGCGCGTCTGCGGGAGGGGGGGAGACCCAGTACTTC
CSASAGGGETQYF
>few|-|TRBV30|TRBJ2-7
TGTGCCTGGAGCGAGTCTAGTGGTTCGGGGGAGCAGTACTTC
CAWSESSGSGEQYF
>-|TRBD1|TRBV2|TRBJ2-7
TGTGCCAGCCGAGATGGACAGGGCTACGAGCAGTACTTC
CASRDGQGYEQYF
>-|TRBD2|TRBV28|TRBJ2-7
TGTGCCAGCACCCTCGGGGGGAGTTTTTATACCTACGAGCAGTACTTC
CASTLGGSFYTYEQYF
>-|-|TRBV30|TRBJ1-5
TGTGCCTGGAAGTCCGGGACATCGAGCAATCAGCCCCAGCATTTT
CAWKSGTSSNQPQHF
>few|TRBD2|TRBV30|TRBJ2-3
TGTGCCTGGAGCTGGCTAGCGGGCACAGATACGCAGTATTTT
CAWSWLAGTDTQYF
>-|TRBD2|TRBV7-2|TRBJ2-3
TGTGCCAGCAGCTTAGGGCGGGAGATAGGCACAGATACGCAGTATTTT
CASSLGREIGTDTQYF
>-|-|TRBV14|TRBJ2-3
TGTGCCAGCAGCCAAGTCCCCATGTATACGCAGTATTTT
CASSQVPMYTQYF
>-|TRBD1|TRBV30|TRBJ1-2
TGTGCCTGGCGTAGTCCGGGACAGGGGGCTGGCTACACCTTC
CAWRSPGQGAGYTF
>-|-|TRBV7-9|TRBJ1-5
TGTGCCAGCAGCTTAGGGGAGGGCAATCAGCCCCAGCATTTT
CASSLGEGNQPQHF
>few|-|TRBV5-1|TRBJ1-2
TGCGCCAGCAGCGGTCTTACAGGGTTGGGCACCTTC
CASSGLTGLGTF
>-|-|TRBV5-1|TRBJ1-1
TGCGCCAGCAGCCTGGGAGAGGGGGACACTGAAGCTTTCTTT
CASSLGEGDTEAFF
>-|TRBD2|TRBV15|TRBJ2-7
TGTGCCACCAGCAGGATAGCGGGACCCGCCTCGGAGCAGTACTTC
CATSRIAGPASEQYF
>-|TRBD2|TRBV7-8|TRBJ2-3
TGTGCCGAAGCGGGAGGGCCGACAGATACGCAGTATTTT
CAEAGGPTDTQYF
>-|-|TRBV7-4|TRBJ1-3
TGTGCCAGCAGCTTATCGAAGGGGCGCCTCTCTGGAAACACCATATATTTT
CASSLSKGRLSGNTIYF
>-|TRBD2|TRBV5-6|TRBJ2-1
TGTGCCAGCAGCTTGGTTAGCGGGCTCAATGAGCAGTTCTTC
CASSLVSGLNEQFF
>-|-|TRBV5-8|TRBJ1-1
TGTGCCAGCAGCTCTCGGGGGACGGGAACTGAAGCTTTCTTT
CASSSRGTGTEAFF
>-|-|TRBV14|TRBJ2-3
TGTGCCAGCAGCCAAGGGTACCTGACTCAGTATTTT
CASSQGYLTQYF
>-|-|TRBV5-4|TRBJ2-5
TGTGCCAGCAGCCCCAGGGACCAAGAGACCCAGTACTTC
CASSPRDQETQYF
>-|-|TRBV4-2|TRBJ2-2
TGTGCCAGCAGCCAAGAGAGAACGGGAGAGGCCGGGGAGCTGTTTTTT
CASSQERTGEAGELFF
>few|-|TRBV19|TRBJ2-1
TGTGCCAGTAGTATAGGGGGGCATCACCTTTACAATGAGCAGTTCTTC
CASSIGGHHLYNEQFF
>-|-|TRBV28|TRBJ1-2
TGTGCCAGCAGACAAGGACAGAACTATGGCTACACCTTC
CASRQGQNYGYTF
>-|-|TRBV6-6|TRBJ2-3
TGTGCCAGCACGCTAGCCCGTTCAGATACGCAGTATTTT
CASTLARSDTQYF
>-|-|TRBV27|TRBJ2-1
TGTGCCAGCTCTGAAATAGGCCCGGGATGGTCCTACAATGAGCAGTTCTTC
CASSEIGPGWSYNEQFF
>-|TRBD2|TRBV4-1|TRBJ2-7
TGCGCCAGCAGCCGCCTATTGGGGGACTACCCCTACGAGCAGTACTTC
CASSRLLGDYPYEQYF
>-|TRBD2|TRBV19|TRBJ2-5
TGTGCCAGTAGTTTCGGACTAGCGGGTACGGAGACCCAGTACTTC
CASSFGLAGTETQYF
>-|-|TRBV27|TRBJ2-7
TGTGCCAGCAGTTTATCACAGCCTCCCTACGAGCAGTACTTC
CASSLSQPPYEQYF
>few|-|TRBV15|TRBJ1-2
TGTGCCACCAGCAGAGACCGAGAAACCGGGAGCCACTTC
CATSRDRETGSHF
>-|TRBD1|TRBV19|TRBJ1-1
TGTGCCAGTAGTATTGCTGAGGGGGCAGCAAACACTGAAGCTTTCTTT
CASSIAEGAANTEAFF
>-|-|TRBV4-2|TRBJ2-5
TGTGCCAGCAGCCAAGATCCGGGGCAAGAGACCCAGTACTTC
CASSQDPGQETQYF
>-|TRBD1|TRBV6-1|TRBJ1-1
TGTGCCAGCAGTGGACAGGGGGCCAGCACTGAAGCTTTCTTT
CASSGQGASTEAFF
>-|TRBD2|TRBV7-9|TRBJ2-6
TGTGCCAGCAGCGGGAGGGAGGCTGGGGCCAACGTCCTGACTTTC
CASSGREAGANVLTF
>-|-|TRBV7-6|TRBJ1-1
TGTGCCAGCAGCTTATCACCCGGGAACACTGAAGCTTTCTTT
CASSLSPGNTEAFF
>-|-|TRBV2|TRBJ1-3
TGTGCCAGCAGTGAAAGAGGGGACATTATAAGCTCTGGAAACACCATATATTTT
CASSERGDIISSGNTIYF
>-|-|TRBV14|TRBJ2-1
TGTGCCAGCAGTCTAGGGAGCGCCTACAATGAGCAGTTCTTC
CASSLGSAYNEQFF
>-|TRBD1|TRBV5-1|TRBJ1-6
TGCGCCAGCAGCTGGACGGGGACAGGGACCGACCATTCACCCCTCCACTTT
CASSWTGTGTDHSPLHF
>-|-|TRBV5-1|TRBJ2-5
TGCGCCAGCACCAATCCCAGGGGCGGCGAGGCCCAGTACTTC
CASTNPRGGEAQYF
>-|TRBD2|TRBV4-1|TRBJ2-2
TGCGCCAGCAGCTCGGGACTAGCGGAAAACACCGGGGAGCTGTTTTTT
CASSSGLAENTGELFF
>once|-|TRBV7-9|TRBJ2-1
TGTGCCAGCAGCCCCACAGGGAAGCCTAGGGCTGAGCAGTTCTTC
CASSPTGKPRAEQFF
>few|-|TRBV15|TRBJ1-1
TGTGCCACCAGCGGAGATAAGGGAGTGAACACTGAAGCTTTCTTT
CATSGDKGVNTEAFF
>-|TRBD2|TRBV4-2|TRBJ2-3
TGTGCCAGCACCCAAGGGAGCGGGGGCACAGATACGCAGTATTTT
CASTQGSGGTDTQYF
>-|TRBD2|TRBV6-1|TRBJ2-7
TGTGCCAGCAGTCCTATCCTAGCGGGGCACTACGAGCAGTACTTC
CASSPILAGHYEQYF
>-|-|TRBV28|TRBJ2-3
TGTGCCAGCAGTTTCACCCGGGGAGGCATAGATACGCAGTATTTT
CASSFTRGGIDTQYF
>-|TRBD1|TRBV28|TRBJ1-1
TGTGCCAGCAGGCCAGGGGGCCCGAACACTGAAGCTTTCTTT
CASRPGGPNTEAFF
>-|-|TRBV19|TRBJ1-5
TGTGCCAGTAGTTTCCCCTATCAGCCCCAGCATTTT
CASSFPYQPQHF